Presented here are 2 T cell receptor beta chains from one specimen sequenced in a study of beta chain features in type 1 diabetes. Study-wide points: Across all four CD4+ subsets, people with type 1 diabetes showed modestly shorter TCRB CDR3s.

Expressed TCRB transcripts were sequenced because the isolated RNA had all been reverse transcribed beforehand. Using immunoSEQ multiplex PCR, the repertoire was profiled, and TCRdb retains in-frame clones only, with some absent. This sample has tens of thousands of clones, with approximately 61% found just once. Their antigens are not known. The specimen was Tregs from blood. Receptor source: a man under 40 with type 1 diabetes. Some clones in this sample may be carry-over from other donors' samples.

This chain joins TRBV6-5 and TRBJ1-2; D uncertain. The germline V gene encodes CDR1 MNHEY and CDR2 SVGAGI. The CDR3 has 14 residues. With 6 bases removed from V and 8 bases from J, the gap between germline ends came to 19 bases. The CDR3 DNA follows: TGTGCCAGCAGCTCCCCTGGGAGGGTCGGGGGCTACACCTTC. The encoded protein is CASSSPGRVGGYTF.

V is TRBV18 and J is TRBJ2-1; TRBD1 matches 7 bases. The V segment lost 3 bases and the J segment 0 bases; nucleotides outside the gene matches: 5. This CDR3 has 16 amino acids. Germline assignment: CDR1 KGHSH and CDR2 LQKENI. The CDR3 loop is CASSPIGGPSYNEQFF. The DNA of the CDR3 is TGTGCCAGCTCACCCATAGGGGGCCCCTCCTACAATGAGCAGTTCTTC.